Given below is one TCR beta chain in context. What it binds is not known. Sequencing used immunoSEQ multiplex PCR; TCRdb keeps in-frame clones, though not all of them. The sample holds approximately 420,000 clones, 80% to 90% seen once. This record belongs to a study of Ad26.COV2.S vaccination and SARS-CoV-2 variants. Looking at the study overall: Recipients of Ad26.COV2.S got it intramuscularly, once or twice 56 days apart. Whole-study findings and limits: Whether participants received vaccine or placebo, their non-spike TCR breadth was similar.

Treatment in this sample: some 20 received Ad26.COV2.S at low or high dose, single or two shots; 5 received placebo; per-sample allocation not given. Material that was analyzed had been drawn on day 63 after the first vaccine or placebo injection. The input for sequencing was peripheral blood, taken in a trial of Ad26.COV2.S vaccine versus placebo. This sequence was found in a person aged 18-65 years who received the Ad26.COV2.S COVID-19 vaccine or a placebo.

Here the CDR3 reads CASSVTGEGAFEKLFF. CDR3 in DNA: TGTGCCAGCAGTGTGACAGGGGAAGGGGCATTTGAAAAACTGTTTTTT. This rearrangement joins TRBV28 to TRBJ1-4; 8 positions match TRBD1. The CDR3 consists of 16 residues. Looked up from germline, CDR1 is MDHEN and CDR2 is SYDVKM. V was clipped by 5 bases and J by 7 bases; unmatched bases: 12.